This is a list of T cell receptor beta chains from one sample in a study of T cells in tuberculosis. Clones were read by immunoSEQ multiplex PCR, and TCRdb kept only the in-frame ones, dropping some. The sample consists of around 49,000 clones, more than 90% of them appearing once. The sample here was PBMCs, taken at tuberculosis diagnosis. These receptors were collected from an adult with tuberculosis. Each CDR3 is given with its conserved first and last residue. D genes are given only for firm matches. A row's size may be missing; if present it is once, few, many or a size class.

d_call	clone_size	j_call	v_call	cdr3_aa	cdr3_nt
.	.	TRBJ2-7	TRBV28	CASQGHSSYEQYF	TGTGCCAGCCAGGGCCACAGCTCCTACGAGCAGTACTTC
.	.	TRBJ2-2	TRBV7-2	CASSLAGGTGELFF	TGTGCCAGCAGCTTAGCAGGGGGCACCGGGGAGCTGTTTTTT
.	.	TRBJ2-7	TRBV30	CAWSGYNRDGYEQYF	TGTGCCTGGAGTGGATATAACAGGGATGGCTACGAGCAGTACTTC
TRBD2	once	TRBJ2-1	TRBV28	CASSRGLVPNEQFF	TGTGCCAGCAGTCGGGGACTAGTACCCAATGAGCAGTTCTTC
.	.	TRBJ2-2	TRBV30	CAWSGGQGGRTGELFF	TGTGCCTGGAGTGGGGGGCAGGGAGGGCGCACCGGGGAGCTGTTTTTT
TRBD2	.	TRBJ2-7	TRBV30	CALWTSGPGEQYF	TGTGCCTTATGGACTAGCGGACCGGGGGAGCAGTACTTC
.	.	TRBJ2-7	TRBV11-2	CASSYGRDEQYF	TGTGCCAGCAGCTATGGCCGGGACGAGCAGTACTTC
TRBD2	.	TRBJ2-2	TRBV5-4	CASSQGLATNTGELFF	TGTGCCAGCAGCCAGGGACTAGCGACGAACACCGGGGAGCTGTTTTTT
.	.	TRBJ2-2	TRBV2	CASSEGPGSGELFF	TGTGCCAGCAGTGAAGGGCCGGGGTCCGGGGAGCTGTTTTTT
TRBD2	.	TRBJ2-2	TRBV10-3	CAISERLAGVGGELFF	TGTGCCATCAGTGAGCGACTAGCGGGAGTAGGTGGGGAGCTGTTTTTT
TRBD2	.	TRBJ2-3	TRBV27	CASSPGGGPSTDTQYF	TGTGCCAGCAGTCCGGGGGGGGGACCAAGCACAGATACGCAGTATTTT
TRBD2	.	TRBJ2-5	TRBV19	CASSGVRELGQETQYF	TGTGCCAGTAGTGGAGTGCGGGAGCTCGGACAAGAGACCCAGTACTTC
.	.	TRBJ2-7	TRBV18	CASSPGRVVVEQYF	TGTGCCAGCTCACCAGGGCGTGTTGTGGTCGAGCAGTACTTC
TRBD1	.	TRBJ2-6	TRBV9	CASSVGTGISGANVLTF	TGTGCCAGCAGCGTAGGGACAGGAATCTCTGGGGCCAACGTCCTGACTTTC
.	.	TRBJ2-3	TRBV5-6	CASSLFSSGIADTQYF	TGTGCCAGCAGCTTGTTCTCCTCGGGGATCGCAGATACGCAGTATTTT
.	.	TRBJ1-2	TRBV6-1	CASSETTRWENYGYTF	TGTGCCAGCAGTGAAACTACTAGGTGGGAAAACTATGGCTACACCTTC
.	.	TRBJ1-3	TRBV18	CASSPPASSGNTIYF	TGTGCCAGCTCACCACCAGCAAGCTCTGGAAACACCATATATTTT
.	.	TRBJ1-2	TRBV11-2	CASRNPGLNYGYTF	TGTGCCAGCAGGAACCCGGGACTGAACTATGGCTACACCTTC
.	once	TRBJ2-7	TRBV28	CASAKAGNTYEQYF	TGTGCCAGCGCTAAGGCGGGAAACACCTACGAGCAGTACTTC
TRBD1	.	TRBJ1-2	TRBV18	CASSPRQGSNYGYTF	TGTGCCAGCTCACCCCGACAGGGATCTAACTATGGCTACACCTTC
.	.	TRBJ2-3	TRBV5-4	CASSPDLDTQYF	TGTGCCAGCAGCCCCGACTTGGATACGCAGTATTTT
.	.	TRBJ2-5	TRBV2	CASSGGVQYF	TGTGCCAGCAGTGGCGGCGTCCAGTACTTC
.	.	TRBJ2-1	TRBV27	CASSLEGRIRDEQFF	TGTGCCAGCAGTCTTGAGGGGAGGATTCGTGATGAGCAGTTCTTC
TRBD1	once	TRBJ1-1	TRBV5-6	CASSFGQGFEAFF	TGTGCCAGCAGCTTTGGACAGGGCTTCGAAGCTTTCTTT
.	.	TRBJ1-6	TRBV9	CASSVEGGGDSPLHF	TGTGCCAGCAGCGTAGAAGGGGGTGGGGATTCACCCCTCCACTTT
.	.	TRBJ2-1	TRBV6-1	CASRHTYNEQFF	TGTGCCAGCAGGCACACCTACAATGAGCAGTTCTTC
.	.	TRBJ1-1	TRBV9	CASSVDPVNTEAFF	TGTGCCAGCAGCGTAGATCCGGTGAACACTGAAGCTTTCTTT
TRBD1	.	TRBJ2-3	TRBV12-5	CASGLVPPRDSRGDTQYF	TGTGCTAGTGGTTTGGTCCCCCCCCGGGACAGTCGAGGAGATACGCAGTATTTT
TRBD2	.	TRBJ2-1	TRBV7-9	CASRSSGSYDEQFF	TGTGCCAGCAGATCTAGCGGGAGCTACGATGAGCAGTTCTTC
TRBD1	.	TRBJ2-1	TRBV9	CASSGGTGGVYEQFF	TGTGCCAGCAGCGGCGGGACAGGGGGCGTGTATGAGCAGTTCTTC
TRBD1	.	TRBJ1-2	TRBV13	CASSSGQINYGYTF	TGTGCCAGCAGCTCGGGACAGATTAACTATGGCTACACCTTC
.	.	TRBJ2-7	TRBV7-2	CASSRTGTNYEQYF	TGTGCCAGCAGCCGTACCGGGACAAACTACGAGCAGTACTTC
TRBD1	.	TRBJ1-2	TRBV7-2	CASRRNRGLNYGYTF	TGTGCCAGCAGAAGAAACAGGGGGCTGAACTATGGCTACACCTTC
.	.	TRBJ1-3	TRBV5-1	CASSPPAQGSGNTIYF	TGCGCCAGCAGCCCCCCAGCCCAGGGGTCTGGAAACACCATATATTTT
TRBD1	.	TRBJ1-5	TRBV29-1	CSVEGSWGTVRVNQPQHF	TGCAGCGTTGAAGGCTCATGGGGGACAGTACGGGTCAATCAGCCCCAGCATTTT
.	.	TRBJ1-1	TRBV28	CASKMWAGAAGTEAFF	TGTGCCAGCAAAATGTGGGCAGGGGCAGCAGGCACTGAAGCTTTCTTT
.	.	TRBJ2-1	TRBV29-1	CSVEPGDDEQFF	TGCAGCGTTGAACCAGGGGACGATGAGCAGTTCTTC
TRBD1	.	TRBJ2-7	TRBV27	CASSLRRDRAIYEQYF	TGTGCCAGCAGTTTAAGAAGGGACAGGGCTATCTACGAGCAGTACTTC
.	.	TRBJ2-3	TRBV10-3	CAISESPWDLSTDTQYF	TGTGCCATCAGTGAGTCGCCATGGGACTTAAGCACAGATACGCAGTATTTT
TRBD2	.	TRBJ2-7	TRBV2	CASLIRGTSGPYEQYF	TGTGCCAGCCTGATACGGGGGACTAGCGGACCCTACGAGCAGTACTTC
TRBD1	.	TRBJ1-1	TRBV7-2	CASEGPSGGLNTEAFF	TGTGCCAGCGAGGGACCATCAGGGGGCCTGAACACTGAAGCTTTCTTT
TRBD1	.	TRBJ2-7	TRBV30	CAWSVGQGPYEQYF	TGTGCCTGGAGTGTGGGACAGGGCCCCTACGAGCAGTACTTC
TRBD2	once	TRBJ2-3	TRBV19	CASSNRGLAGFSTDTQYF	TGTGCCAGTAGCAATCGTGGACTAGCGGGATTCTCCACAGATACGCAGTATTTT
TRBD1	.	TRBJ1-6	TRBV5-1	CASRGTDNSPLHF	TGCGCCAGCAGAGGGACAGACAATTCACCCCTCCACTTT
TRBD2	.	TRBJ2-3	TRBV10-3	CAITSGRATDTQYF	TGTGCCATCACTAGCGGGAGGGCCACAGATACGCAGTATTTT
.	.	TRBJ2-7	TRBV14	CASSQSQLREQYF	TGTGCCAGCAGCCAATCCCAGCTGAGGGAGCAGTACTTC
TRBD2	.	TRBJ2-1	TRBV11-2	CASSPSDTPGLAVYNEQFF	TGTGCCAGCAGCCCGTCGGACACTCCGGGACTAGCGGTTTACAATGAGCAGTTCTTC
.	.	TRBJ2-7	TRBV6-6	CASSYGTESSYEQYF	TGTGCCAGCAGTTACGGAACGGAGAGCTCCTACGAGCAGTACTTC
.	.	TRBJ1-2	TRBV7-2	CASSSLLGEGYTF	TGTGCCAGCAGCTCCCTATTAGGAGAAGGCTACACCTTC
.	.	TRBJ2-2	TRBV14	CASSQILGGTGELFF	TGTGCCAGCAGCCAAATTTTAGGAGGGACCGGGGAGCTGTTTTTT
.	.	TRBJ2-7	TRBV5-1	CASSLLGSGAYEQYF	TGCGCCAGCAGCTTGTTAGGTAGCGGAGCCTACGAGCAGTACTTC
.	.	TRBJ2-5	TRBV2	CASTLGISGRTQYF	TGTGCCAGCACTCTAGGTATATCTGGTAGAACCCAGTACTTC
TRBD1	.	TRBJ1-5	TRBV5-8	CASSLEWTGQHQPQHF	TGTGCCAGCAGCTTGGAGTGGACAGGGCAGCACCAGCCCCAGCATTTT
.	.	TRBJ1-1	TRBV28	CASRETGGTEAFF	TGTGCCAGCAGGGAGACAGGCGGAACTGAAGCTTTCTTT
.	.	TRBJ2-3	TRBV2	CASSEGLRTDTQYF	TGTGCCAGCAGTGAGGGGCTTCGAACAGATACGCAGTATTTT